The sequence of this T cell receptor beta chain was determined in a study of CD8+ T cells in alopecia areata. Background on the study: Oral tofacitinib, 5 to 10 mg twice daily, was given in an open-label trial.

Trimming at V came to 6 bases and at J to 5 bases, leaving 5 bases not matched to a gene. CDR1 SQVTM and CDR2 ANQGSEA come from the germline V gene. The CDR3 length is 12 residues. Peripheral blood and lesional scalp punch biopsies came from alopecia areata patients. cDNA serving as the sequencing template came from extracted, reverse transcribed RNA. Repertoires were generated with immunoSEQ multiplex PCR, while TCRdb's copy carries only in-frame clones and drops some. Of about 150,000 clones detected, about 53% appear once; the ten largest clones hold approximately 19%. The source was CD8+ T cells sorted from blood, collected at week 0. The V call is TRBV29-1, the J call TRBJ1-1; 8 bases agree with TRBD1. The receptor's source is a human donor with alopecia areata. CDR3 DNA sequence: TGCAGCGTATACAGGGGGGGGACTGAAGCTTTCTTT. This codes for CSVYRGGTEAFF.